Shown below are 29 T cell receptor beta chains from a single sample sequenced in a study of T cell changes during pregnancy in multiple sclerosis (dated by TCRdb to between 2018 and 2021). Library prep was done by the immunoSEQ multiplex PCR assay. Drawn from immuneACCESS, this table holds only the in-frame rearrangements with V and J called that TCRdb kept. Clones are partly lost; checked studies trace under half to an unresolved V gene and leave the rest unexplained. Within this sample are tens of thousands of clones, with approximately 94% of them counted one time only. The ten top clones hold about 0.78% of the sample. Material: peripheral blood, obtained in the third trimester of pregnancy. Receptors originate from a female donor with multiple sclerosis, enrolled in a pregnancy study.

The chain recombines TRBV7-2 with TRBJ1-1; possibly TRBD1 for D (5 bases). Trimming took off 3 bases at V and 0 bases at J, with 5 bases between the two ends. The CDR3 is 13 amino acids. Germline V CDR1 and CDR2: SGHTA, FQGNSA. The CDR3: CASSFRVNTEAFF. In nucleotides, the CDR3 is TGTGCCAGCAGCTTCAGGGTGAACACTGAAGCTTTCTTT.

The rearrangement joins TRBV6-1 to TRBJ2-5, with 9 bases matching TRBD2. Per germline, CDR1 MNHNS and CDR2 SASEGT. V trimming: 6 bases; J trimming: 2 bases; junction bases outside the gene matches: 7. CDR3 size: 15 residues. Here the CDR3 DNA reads TGTGCCAGCAGCCTTTGGCGGGAGGGTCAAGAGACCCAGTACTTC. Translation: CASSLWREGQETQYF.

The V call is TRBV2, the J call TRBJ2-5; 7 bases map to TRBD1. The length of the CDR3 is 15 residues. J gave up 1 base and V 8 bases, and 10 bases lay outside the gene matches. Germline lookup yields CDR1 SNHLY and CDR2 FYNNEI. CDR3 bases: TGTGCCAGCGGAGTGAGTAGGGGGCGCCAAGAGACCCAGTACTTC. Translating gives CASGVSRGRQETQYF.

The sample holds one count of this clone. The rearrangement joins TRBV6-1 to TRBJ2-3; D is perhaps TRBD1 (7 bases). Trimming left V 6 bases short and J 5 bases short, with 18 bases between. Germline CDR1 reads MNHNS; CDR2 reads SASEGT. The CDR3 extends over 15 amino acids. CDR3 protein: CASRGVTGRGDTQYF. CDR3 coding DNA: TGTGCCAGCAGGGGAGTGACAGGGCGGGGAGATACGCAGTATTTT.

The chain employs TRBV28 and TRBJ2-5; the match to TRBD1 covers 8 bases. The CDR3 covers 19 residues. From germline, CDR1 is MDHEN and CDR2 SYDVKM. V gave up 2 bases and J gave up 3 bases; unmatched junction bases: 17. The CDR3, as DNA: TGTGCCAGCAGTTTAGTATTAGGCGGGACAGGCCTTGGGGAAGAGACCCAGTACTTC. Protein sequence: CASSLVLGGTGLGEETQYF.

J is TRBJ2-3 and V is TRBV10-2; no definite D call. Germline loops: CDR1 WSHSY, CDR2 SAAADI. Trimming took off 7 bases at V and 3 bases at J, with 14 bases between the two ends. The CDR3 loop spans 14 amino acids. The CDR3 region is CASTGEGPTDTQYF. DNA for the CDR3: TGCGCCAGCACCGGAGAAGGTCCAACAGATACGCAGTATTTT.

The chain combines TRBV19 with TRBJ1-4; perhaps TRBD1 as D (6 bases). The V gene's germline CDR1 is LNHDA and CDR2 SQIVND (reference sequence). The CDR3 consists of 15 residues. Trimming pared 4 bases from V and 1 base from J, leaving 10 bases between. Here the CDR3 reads CASSNQQGTNEKLFF. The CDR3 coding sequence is TGTGCCAGTAGTAACCAACAGGGAACTAATGAAAAACTGTTTTTT.

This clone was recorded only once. CDR3 nucleotides: TGTGCCAGCAGTGAATGGCTAGCGGGAAATGAGCAGTTCTTC. Its translation is CASSEWLAGNEQFF. The rearrangement joins TRBV6-1 to TRBJ2-1; 9 bases align to TRBD2. V lost 2 bases, J lost 7 bases, and 3 bases stayed unmatched. The CDR3 is made up of 14 amino acids. The germline gives CDR1 MNHNS, CDR2 SASEGT.

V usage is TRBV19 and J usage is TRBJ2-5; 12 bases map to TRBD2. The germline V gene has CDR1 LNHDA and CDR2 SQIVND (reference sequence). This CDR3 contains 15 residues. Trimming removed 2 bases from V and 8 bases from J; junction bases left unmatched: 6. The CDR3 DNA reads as TGTGCCAGTAGTATACCTAGCGGGAGGGTCGAAACCCAGTACTTC. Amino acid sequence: CASSIPSGRVETQYF.

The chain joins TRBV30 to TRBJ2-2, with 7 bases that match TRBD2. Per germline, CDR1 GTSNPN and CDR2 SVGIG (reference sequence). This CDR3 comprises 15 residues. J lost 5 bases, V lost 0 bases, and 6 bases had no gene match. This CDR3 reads CAWSVKRGRTGELFF. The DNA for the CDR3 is TGTGCCTGGAGTGTAAAGCGGGGAAGGACCGGGGAGCTGTTTTTT.

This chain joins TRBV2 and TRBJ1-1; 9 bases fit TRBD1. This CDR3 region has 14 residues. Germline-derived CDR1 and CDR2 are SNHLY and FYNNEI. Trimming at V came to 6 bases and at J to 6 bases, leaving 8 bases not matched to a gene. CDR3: CASRRTGALAEAFF. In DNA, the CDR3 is TGTGCCAGCAGACGGACAGGGGCTCTCGCTGAAGCTTTCTTT.

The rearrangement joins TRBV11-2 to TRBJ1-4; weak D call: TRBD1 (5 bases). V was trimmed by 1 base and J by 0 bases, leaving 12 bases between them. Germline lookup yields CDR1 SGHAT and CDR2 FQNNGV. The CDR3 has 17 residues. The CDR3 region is CASSLGGDTATNEKLFF. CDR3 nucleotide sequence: TGTGCCAGCAGCTTAGGGGGGGATACAGCAACTAATGAAAAACTGTTTTTT.

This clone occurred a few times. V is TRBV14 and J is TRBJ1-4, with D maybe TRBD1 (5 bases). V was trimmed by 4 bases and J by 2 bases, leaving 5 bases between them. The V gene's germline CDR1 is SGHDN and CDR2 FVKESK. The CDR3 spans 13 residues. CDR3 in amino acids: CASSRGTNEKLFF. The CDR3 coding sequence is TGTGCCAGCAGCCGGGGCACTAATGAAAAACTGTTTTTT.

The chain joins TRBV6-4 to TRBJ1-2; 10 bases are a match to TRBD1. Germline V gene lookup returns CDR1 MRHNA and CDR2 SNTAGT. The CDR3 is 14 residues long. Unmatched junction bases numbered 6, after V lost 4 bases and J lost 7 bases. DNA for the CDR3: TGTGCCAGCAGTGGGACAGGGGGAGTCGGTGGCTACACCTTC. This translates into CASSGTGGVGGYTF.

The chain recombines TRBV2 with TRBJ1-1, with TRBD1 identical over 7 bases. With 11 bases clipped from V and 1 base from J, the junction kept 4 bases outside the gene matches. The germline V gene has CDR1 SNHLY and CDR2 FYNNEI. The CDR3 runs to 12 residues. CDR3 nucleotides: TGTGCCGGGGGGACAGAGAACACTGAAGCTTTCTTT. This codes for CAGGTENTEAFF.

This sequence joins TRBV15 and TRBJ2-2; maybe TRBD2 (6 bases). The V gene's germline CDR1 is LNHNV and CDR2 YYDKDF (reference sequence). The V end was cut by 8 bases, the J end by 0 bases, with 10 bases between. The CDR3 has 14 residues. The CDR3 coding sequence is TGTGCCACCCGGGACTTCCCGAACACCGGGGAGCTGTTTTTT. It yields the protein CATRDFPNTGELFF.

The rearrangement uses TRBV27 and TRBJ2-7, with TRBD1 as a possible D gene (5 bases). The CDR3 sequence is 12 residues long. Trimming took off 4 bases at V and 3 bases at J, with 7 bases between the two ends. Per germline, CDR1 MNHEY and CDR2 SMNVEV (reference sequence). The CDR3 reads CASSSQDYEQYF. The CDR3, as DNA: TGTGCCAGCAGTTCACAGGACTACGAGCAGTACTTC.

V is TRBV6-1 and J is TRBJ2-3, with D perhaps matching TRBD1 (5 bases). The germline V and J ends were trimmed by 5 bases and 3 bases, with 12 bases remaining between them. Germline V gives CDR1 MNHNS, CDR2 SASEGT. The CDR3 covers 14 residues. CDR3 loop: CASSTRDSTDTQYF. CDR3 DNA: TGTGCCAGCAGTACCAGGGATAGTACAGATACGCAGTATTTT.

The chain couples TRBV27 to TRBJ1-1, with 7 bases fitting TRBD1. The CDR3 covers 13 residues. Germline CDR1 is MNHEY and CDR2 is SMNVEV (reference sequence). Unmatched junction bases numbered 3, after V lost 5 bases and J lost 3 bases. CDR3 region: CASSVTGYTEAFF. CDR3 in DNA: TGTGCCAGCAGTGTGACAGGGTACACTGAAGCTTTCTTT.

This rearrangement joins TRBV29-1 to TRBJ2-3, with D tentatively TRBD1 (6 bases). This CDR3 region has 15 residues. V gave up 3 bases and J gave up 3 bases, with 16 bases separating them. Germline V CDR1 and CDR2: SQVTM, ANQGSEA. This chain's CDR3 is CSVEIGGLRTDTQYF. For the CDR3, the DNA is TGCAGCGTTGAGATTGGGGGCTTGAGGACAGATACGCAGTATTTT.

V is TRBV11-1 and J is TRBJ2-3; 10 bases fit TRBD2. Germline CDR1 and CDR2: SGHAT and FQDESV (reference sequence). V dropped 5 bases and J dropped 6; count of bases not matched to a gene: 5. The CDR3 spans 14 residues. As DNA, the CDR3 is TGTGCCAGCAGCCCGCCGGGACTAGCGGATACGCAGTATTTT. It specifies CASSPPGLADTQYF.

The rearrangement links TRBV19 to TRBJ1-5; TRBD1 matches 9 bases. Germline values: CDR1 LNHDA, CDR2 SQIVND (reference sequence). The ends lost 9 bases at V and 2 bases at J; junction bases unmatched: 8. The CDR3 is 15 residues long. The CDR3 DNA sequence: TGTGCCAGCATAACCCGGGACAGGGGCAATCAGCCCCAGCATTTT. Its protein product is CASITRDRGNQPQHF.

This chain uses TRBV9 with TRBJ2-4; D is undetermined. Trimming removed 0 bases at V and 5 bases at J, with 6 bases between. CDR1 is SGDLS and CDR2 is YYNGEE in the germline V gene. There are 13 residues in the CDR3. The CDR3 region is CASSVDPENIQYF. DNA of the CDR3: TGTGCCAGCAGCGTAGACCCGGAAAACATTCAGTACTTC.

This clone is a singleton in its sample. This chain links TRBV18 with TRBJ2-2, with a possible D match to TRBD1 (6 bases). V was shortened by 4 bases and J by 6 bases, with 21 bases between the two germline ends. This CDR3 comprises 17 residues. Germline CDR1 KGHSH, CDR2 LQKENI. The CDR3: CASSLTTGTIVPGELFF. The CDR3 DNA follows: TGTGCCAGCTCACTAACTACCGGGACAATTGTACCCGGGGAGCTGTTTTTT.

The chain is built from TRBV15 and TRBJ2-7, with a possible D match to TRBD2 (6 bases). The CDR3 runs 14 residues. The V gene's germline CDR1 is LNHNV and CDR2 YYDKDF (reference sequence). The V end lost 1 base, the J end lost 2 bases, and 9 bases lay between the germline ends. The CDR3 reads CATSRGAGPYEQYF. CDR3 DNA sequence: TGTGCCACCAGCAGAGGGGCGGGACCCTACGAGCAGTACTTC.

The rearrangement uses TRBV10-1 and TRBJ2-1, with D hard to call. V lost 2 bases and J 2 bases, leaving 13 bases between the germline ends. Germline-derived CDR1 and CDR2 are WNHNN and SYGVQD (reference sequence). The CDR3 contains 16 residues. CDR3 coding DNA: TGCGCCAGCAGTGAGGAGACACGGAATCCCTACAATGAGCAGTTCTTC. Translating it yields CASSEETRNPYNEQFF.

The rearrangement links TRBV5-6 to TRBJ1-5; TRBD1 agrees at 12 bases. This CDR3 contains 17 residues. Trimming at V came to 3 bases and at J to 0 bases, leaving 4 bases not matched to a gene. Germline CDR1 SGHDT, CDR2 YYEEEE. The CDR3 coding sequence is TGTGCCAGCAGCTCGGGACAGGGGGCAGGTAGCAATCAGCCCCAGCATTTT. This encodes CASSSGQGAGSNQPQHF.

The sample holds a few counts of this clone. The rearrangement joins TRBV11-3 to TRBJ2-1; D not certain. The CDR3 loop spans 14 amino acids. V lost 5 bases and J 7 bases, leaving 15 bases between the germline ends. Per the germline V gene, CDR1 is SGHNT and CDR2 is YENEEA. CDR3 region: CASSPGVRENEQFF. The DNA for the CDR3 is TGTGCCAGCAGCCCCGGAGTGAGAGAAAATGAGCAGTTCTTC. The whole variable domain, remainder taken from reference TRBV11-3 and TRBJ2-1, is EAGVVQSPRYKIIEKKQPVAFWCNPISGHNTLYWYLQNLGQGPELLIRYENEEAVDDSQLPKDRFSAERLKGVDSTLKIQPAELGDSAVYLCASSPGVRENEQFFGPGTRLTVL.

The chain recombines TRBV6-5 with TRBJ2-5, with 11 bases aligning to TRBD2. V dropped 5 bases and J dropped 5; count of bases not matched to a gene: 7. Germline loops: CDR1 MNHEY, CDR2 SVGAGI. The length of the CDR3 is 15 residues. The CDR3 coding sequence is TGTGCCAGCAGTCCTAGCGGGAGGATGGGGGAGACCCAGTACTTC. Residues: CASSPSGRMGETQYF.